Detailed here is one T cell receptor (beta chain). Its binding antigen is unknown. No much larger clone is present one base from it, and per-base qualities are unavailable. This sample is part of a study of blood T cell repertoires in COVID-19 (TCRdb year 2020). About the investigation overall: The collaborator samples originated in the United States, Italy and Spain and spanned the acute and convalescent phases of COVID-19. The repertoires were released in a freely available public database intended as a resource for research on the immune response to SARS-CoV-2. The prospective study material was composed of cDNA or gDNA derived from T cells, B-cell-depleted T cells, or PBMCs. Sample metadata almost always included a de-identified subject ID, COVID-19 status, age in years and sex. Deeply sampled blood TCRbeta repertoires from subjects exposed to, actively infected with, or recovered from COVID-19 were included in the dataset. The samples were drawn from two sources: the first 160 participants of the ongoing ImmuneRACE study, and some 1,300 subjects contributed by 6 global collaborators. HLA class I and class II types, where available, came from metadata supplied by the sample provider rather than from assay-based typing.

The investigation overall reported the following: The quantity of clinical and demographic metadata differed by source and by participant and was supplied without curation.

Each collaborating institution followed its own protocols to collect whole blood in K2EDTA tubes. Collaborator samples were shipped for TCRbeta analysis as frozen whole blood, isolated PBMCs, or DNA extracted from either sample type. The CDR3 holds 14 amino acids from the cysteine to the phenylalanine. Only the CDR3 region is kept as DNA, spanning 42 bases read in frame from base 1. The germline V gene yields SGHRS for CDR1 and YFSETQ for CDR2. The V and J ends are trimmed by 1 base and 3 bases, leaving 11 bases between them. TCRbeta CDR3 regions were amplified from genomic DNA using the immunoSEQ Assay, a bias-controlled multiplex PCR. In the original analysis: The number of nucleated cells in each sample was estimated by amplification of reference gene primers within the assay. Sequence reads were collapsed and filtered to measure the absolute abundance of every unique TCRbeta CDR3 rearrangement. For each sample, productive Simpson clonality was calculated as the square root of Simpson's diversity index over productive rearrangements. Not all clones reach the TCRdb copy of this immuneACCESS table, which keeps in-frame sequences only. Checked studies attribute under half of the gap to unresolved V genes and leave the rest unexplained. V and J calls and clone size come straight from that table; D and trimming were deduced from the DNA. The sample table contains roughly 52,000 clones; only one count was recorded for about nine tenths of them. The leading ten clones occupy about 9.3% of the sample.

Recombination joined TRBV5-1 with TRBJ2-7, and perhaps TRBD2 as D gene, on 5 matching bases. Sequencing was carried out using peripheral blood. This receptor was obtained from a man in his sixties with active COVID-19. At the DNA level, the sequence is TGCGCCAGCAGCTTGAACGGAGGTAACTACGAGCAGTACTTC. Translated, it reads CASSLNGGNYEQYF.